This TCR beta chain was captured in a study of blood T cell repertoires in COVID-19. Overall study context: Whether acute or convalescent, the COVID-19 samples came from the United States, Italy and Spain.

Comments on this clone: Its ends do not fully match the called genes, so a read error is possible.

As handled by the study authors: The authors estimated nucleated cell counts from reference gene primer amplification. Libraries were prepared by immunoSEQ multiplex PCR; TCRdb keeps only in-frame clonotypes and omits some of them. The V and J calls and clone size are taken from that table; D and trimming were inferred from the DNA. Of under 250,000 clones listed, 92% were seen once; the top ten hold roughly 1.2%. The CDR3 is 12 residues long. Looked up from germline, CDR1 is GTSNPN and CDR2 is SVGIG (reference sequence). The sequence was collected from a young man with acute or convalescent COVID-19. The rearrangement uses TRBV30 and TRBJ2-7; perhaps TRBD2 as D (6 bases). Sequencing was done on a sample of peripheral blood. The CDR3 bases are TGTGCCAGACTCCGGGAGACCGACGCAAGACCCTTC. It is translated as CARLRETDARPF.